What follows are 23 T cell receptor beta chains derived from one specimen sequenced in a study of cytomegalovirus exposure and HLA in healthy donors. PCR primers comprised 60 Vbeta and 13 Jbeta primers. The protocol was immunoSEQ multiplex PCR, while the TCRdb copy is restricted to in-frame clones and leaves out a portion. This table holds roughly 180,000 clones, approximately 80% found once. The specimen sequenced was PBMCs. The origin of the receptors is a young woman in good health and CMV-seronegative.

The chain links TRBV6-1 to TRBJ2-1, with TRBD2 as a possible D gene (5 bases). Per germline, CDR1 MNHNS and CDR2 SASEGT. The CDR3 covers 13 residues. V shed 5 bases and J shed 7 bases, with 12 bases lying between them. The CDR3 DNA reads TGTGCCAGCAGTTATCGGGGTTATAATGAGCAGTTCTTC. Its translation: CASSYRGYNEQFF.

This clone has only a few counts. The chain combines TRBV6-1 with TRBJ2-3; 9 nucleotides agree with TRBD2. The CDR3 has 13 residues. CDR1 is MNHNS and CDR2 is SASEGT in the germline V gene. V was pared by 8 bases and J by 4 bases, with 4 bases of the junction left unmatched. CDR3 in DNA: TGTGCCAGCGTAGCGGGAGAGGCAGATACGCAGTATTTT. This gives the protein CASVAGEADTQYF.

Only one count was recorded for this clone. V and J are TRBV9 and TRBJ2-5; D call uncertain. V dropped 1 base and J dropped 3 bases, with 7 bases sitting between them. Germline-derived CDR1 and CDR2 are SGDLS and YYNGEE. The CDR3 is 13 residues long. In DNA form, the CDR3 reads TGTGCCAGCAGCGTATATCAGGAAGAGACCCAGTACTTC. It specifies CASSVYQEETQYF.

The chain joins TRBV5-1 to TRBJ1-2, with 9 bases fitting TRBD1. With 1 base clipped from V and 0 bases from J, the junction kept 1 base outside the gene matches. The CDR3 is made up of 15 amino acids. Germline V CDR1 and CDR2: SGHRS, YFSETQ. The CDR3 DNA reads as TGCGCCAGCAGCTTGACAGGGGGCGCTAACTATGGCTACACCTTC. This sequence encodes CASSLTGGANYGYTF.

This clone was picked up a small number of times. The V and J genes are TRBV19 and TRBJ1-1, with D possibly matching TRBD1 (6 bases). CDR1 and CDR2 from the germline V gene are LNHDA and SQIVND (reference sequence). Trimming took off 2 bases at V and 0 bases at J, with 13 bases between the two ends. The CDR3 totals 16 residues. The CDR3 protein is CASSIREGVLNTEAFF. In DNA form, the CDR3 reads TGTGCCAGTAGTATACGGGAGGGGGTCTTGAACACTGAAGCTTTCTTT.

The gene calls are TRBV9 and TRBJ1-5; TRBD1 agrees at 9 bases. V lost 3 bases and J lost 6; bases outside the gene matches: 4. In germline, CDR1 is SGDLS, CDR2 YYNGEE. The CDR3 is 14 amino acids. CDR3 DNA sequence: TGTGCCAGCAGCGGAGGGGACAGGGCTCAGCCCCAGCATTTT. Translating it yields CASSGGDRAQPQHF.

V is TRBV4-2 and J is TRBJ2-7, with 9 bases matching TRBD2. The germline CDR1 and CDR2 sequences are LGHNA and YNFKEQ. With 4 bases clipped from V and 2 bases from J, the junction kept 6 bases outside the gene matches. The CDR3 is 15 amino acids. Here the CDR3 DNA reads TGTGCCAGCAGCCCACAAGGCGGGAGGGCCTACGAGCAGTACTTC. Amino acids: CASSPQGGRAYEQYF.

The chain has TRBV28 and TRBJ2-5, with D tentatively TRBD2 (6 bases). CDR3 size: 14 residues. Germline CDR1 and CDR2: MDHEN and SYDVKM. V shed 3 bases and J shed 4 bases, with 12 bases lying between them. Here the CDR3 reads CASSFAGTGETQYF. CDR3 coding DNA: TGTGCCAGCAGTTTTGCGGGGACCGGAGAGACCCAGTACTTC.

V is TRBV28 and J is TRBJ2-1, with 11 bases aligning to TRBD2. Germline assignment: CDR1 MDHEN and CDR2 SYDVKM. Unmatched junction bases numbered 11, after V lost 9 bases and J lost 4 bases. The CDR3 contains 16 residues. The CDR3 DNA sequence: TGTGCCAGTAGTAACGAGGGACTAGCGGTTTACAATGAGCAGTTCTTC. Amino acids: CASSNEGLAVYNEQFF.

The rearrangement joins TRBV5-1 to TRBJ2-2; 8 positions agree with TRBD2. Trimming took 2 bases from V and 1 from J; bases not matched to a gene: 7. The CDR3 consists of 17 residues. Germline CDR1 and CDR2: SGHRS and YFSETQ. CDR3 sequence reads: CASSFRPSGRNTGELFF. The CDR3 region has the DNA TGCGCCAGCAGCTTCCGGCCCAGCGGGAGGAACACCGGGGAGCTGTTTTTT. Complete variable domain (other parts from reference TRBV5-1 and TRBJ2-2): KAGVTQTPRYLIKTRGQQVTLSCSPISGHRSVSWYQQTPGQGLQFLFEYFSETQRNKGNFPGRFSGRQFSNSRSEMNVSTLELGDSALYLCASSFRPSGRNTGELFFGEGSRLTVL.

The chain couples TRBV7-8 to TRBJ2-3, with 8 bases lining up with TRBD2. V lost 5 bases to trimming and J lost 2 bases; unmatched junction nucleotides: 12. This CDR3 contains 17 residues. The V gene's germline CDR1 is SGHVS and CDR2 FQNEAQ. CDR3 in DNA: TGTGCCAGCAGCCCAGGGAAGGCGGGAGGTTACACAGATACGCAGTATTTT. This codes for CASSPGKAGGYTDTQYF.

The genes are TRBV5-6 and TRBJ2-5; maybe TRBD2 (5 bases). Trimming shortened V by 4 bases and J by 5 bases, and 15 bases separated the two germline ends. The CDR3 spans 14 residues. Germline CDR1 SGHDT, CDR2 YYEEEE. The CDR3 region is CASSLGLTGETQYF. DNA of the CDR3: TGTGCCAGCAGCCTAGGACTGACTGGTGAGACCCAGTACTTC.

This rearrangement joins TRBV2 to TRBJ2-1, with 10 bases fitting TRBD2. This CDR3 region has 15 residues. V shed 4 bases and J 7 bases; nucleotides not matched to a gene: 7. CDR1 and CDR2 (germline): SNHLY, FYNNEI. CDR3 in DNA: TGTGCCAGCAGTGGGTACCTAGCGGGAGTTAATGAGCAGTTCTTC. Amino acids: CASSGYLAGVNEQFF.

This sequence joins TRBV4-1 and TRBJ2-5; unclear D gene. The V gene lost 1 base and the J gene lost 2 bases, with 8 bases spanning the gap. Looked up from germline, CDR1 is MGHRA and CDR2 is YSYEKL. The CDR3 contains 14 residues. The CDR3 region has the DNA TGCGCCAGCAGCCAAGCAAGGAGTCAAGAGACCCAGTACTTC. Translated, it gives CASSQARSQETQYF.

This chain connects TRBV15 to TRBJ1-4; maybe TRBD1 (5 bases). V was shortened by 3 bases and J by 8 bases, with 13 bases between the two germline ends. This CDR3 region has 14 residues. Germline V lookup: CDR1 LNHNV, CDR2 YYDKDF (reference sequence). The CDR3 DNA follows: TGTGCCACCAGCAGTCGGACAAATCCCGAAAAACTGTTTTTT. Protein: CATSSRTNPEKLFF.

V usage is TRBV4-2 and J usage is TRBJ2-1; 7 nucleotides match TRBD2. V lost 2 bases and J lost 1; bases outside the gene matches: 8. The CDR3 is made up of 17 amino acids. CDR1 and CDR2 from the germline V gene are LGHNA and YNFKEQ. In DNA, the CDR3 is TGTGCCAGCAGCCAAATTCCTAGCGGAGCGTCCTACAATGAGCAGTTCTTC. Protein: CASSQIPSGASYNEQFF.

J is TRBJ2-6 and V is TRBV18; D uncertain. The ends were cut back, 5 bases at V and 0 bases at J, with 5 bases in the middle. Germline values: CDR1 KGHSH, CDR2 LQKENI. The CDR3 sequence is 14 residues long. This CDR3 reads CASSTSSGANVLTF. Here the CDR3 DNA reads TGTGCCAGCTCAACTTCCTCTGGGGCCAACGTCCTGACTTTC.

This sequence joins TRBV9 and TRBJ2-3, with TRBD2 matching over 8 bases. Trimming took 0 bases from V and 4 from J; bases not matched to a gene: 10. Germline V gives CDR1 SGDLS, CDR2 YYNGEE. The CDR3 totals 17 residues. CDR3: CASSVESSGGPSDTQYF. For the CDR3, the DNA is TGTGCCAGCAGCGTAGAAAGTTCGGGAGGGCCCTCAGATACGCAGTATTTT. The full variable domain, with the rest looked up from reference TRBV9 and TRBJ2-3, is DSGVTQTPKHLITATGQRVTLRCSPRSGDLSVYWYQQSLDQGLQFLIQYYNGEERAKGNILERFSAQQFPDLHSELNLSSLELGDSALYFCASSVESSGGPSDTQYFGPGTRLTVL.

The chain uses TRBV29-1 and TRBJ2-7; TRBD1 matches 7 bases. The germline V gene encodes CDR1 SQVTM and CDR2 ANQGSEA. After removal of 3 bases from V and 3 bases from J, the junction contained 8 bases not matched to a gene. The CDR3 covers 14 residues. The CDR3 bases are TGCAGCGTTGACCCGACAGGGAATGGCTACGAGCAGTACTTC. Amino acid sequence: CSVDPTGNGYEQYF.

The V gene is TRBV5-1, the J gene TRBJ2-5, with 9 nucleotides matching TRBD1. The junction had 14 bases not matched to a gene; V was cut back by 2 bases and J by 9 bases. The CDR3 is 16 residues long. Germline CDR1 is SGHRS and CDR2 is YFSETQ. CDR3: CASSLLPGTGFLAQYF. For the CDR3, the DNA is TGCGCCAGCAGCTTATTGCCCGGGACAGGGTTTTTGGCCCAGTACTTC.

This sequence joins TRBV5-4 and TRBJ2-7; D might be TRBD2 (6 bases). This CDR3 is built from 14 residues. V was cut by 4 bases and J by 1 base, with 12 bases left in between. Germline values: CDR1 SGHNT, CDR2 YYREEE (reference sequence). CDR3 DNA sequence: TGTGCCAGCAGCCGGGACTCTGATTCCTACGAGCAGTACTTC. This codes for CASSRDSDSYEQYF.

The rearrangement uses TRBV27 and TRBJ2-5; a weak D match, TRBD2 (6 bases). Looked up from germline, CDR1 is MNHEY and CDR2 is SMNVEV (reference sequence). V was clipped by 4 bases and J by 5 bases, with 17 bases between them. This CDR3 has 15 amino acids. As DNA, the CDR3 is TGTGCCAGCAGTTCAACCGGGACTCCTGGGGAGACCCAGTACTTC. Protein: CASSSTGTPGETQYF.

Turning to this clone: Additional DNA sequences in this sample encode the identical CDR3. The V gene is TRBV19, the J gene TRBJ2-1; D is possibly TRBD1 (5 bases). Trimming removed 1 base at V and 7 bases at J, with 5 bases between. Germline CDR1 LNHDA, CDR2 SQIVND (reference sequence). The CDR3 loop spans 12 amino acids. CDR3 protein: CASSIAGNEQFF. CDR3 coding DNA: TGTGCCAGTAGTATAGCAGGGAATGAGCAGTTCTTC.